The source of this T cell receptor (beta chain) is a study of beta chain features in type 1 diabetes. Notes on the study in general: Among patients with Type 1 diabetes, TCRB CDR3s were moderately but significantly shorter in every one of the four CD4+ subsets.

Isolated RNA was reverse transcribed in full, so expressed TCRB transcripts were sequenced. The method was immunoSEQ multiplex PCR; TCRdb's version includes in-frame clones alone and lacks a portion of them. Of 55,000 to 80,000 clones in the sample, around 49% were seen once. The germline V gene has CDR1 MDHEN and CDR2 SYDVKM. This CDR3 is built from 14 residues. Trimming cost V 2 bases and J 2 bases, with 9 bases left between them. Details on this clone: Antigen unknown.

The clonotype comes from a man aged 25 to 40 with type 1 diabetes. The rearrangement links TRBV28 to TRBJ1-1; D unclear. The sample consisted of central memory CD4+ T cells from blood. The CDR3 here is CASSLPTLNTEAFF. CDR3 in DNA: TGTGCCAGCAGTTTACCTACTTTAAACACTGAAGCTTTCTTT.